This TCR beta chain came from a study of Ad26.COV2.S vaccination and SARS-CoV-2 variants. Study as a whole: A participant enrolled in the COV1001 Ad26.COV2.S trial arm provided the sample.

Clones were sequenced by immunoSEQ multiplex PCR, and TCRdb holds only the in-frame ones, with some missing. Of more than 300,000 clones listed, around four fifths were seen once; the top ten hold 2% to 2.5%. This CDR3 contains 13 residues. Trimming stripped 3 bases from V and 7 bases from J, with 7 bases between. Germline V lookup: CDR1 LNHDA, CDR2 SQIVND (reference sequence). Treatment described: around 19 received Ad26.COV2.S at low or high dose, single or two shots; roughly five received placebo; per-sample allocation not given. Day 63 after the first vaccine or placebo injection was the time point for sampling.

The clonotype comes from a person between 18 and 65 years old who received the Ad26.COV2.S COVID-19 vaccine or a placebo. The chain has TRBV19 and TRBJ1-6, with D perhaps TRBD1 (5 bases). Sequences were derived from peripheral blood, sampled in a trial of Ad26.COV2.S vaccine versus placebo. The CDR3 bases are TGTGCCAGTAGTATTAAGGGGAATTCACCCCTCCACTTT. It encodes CASSIKGNSPLHF.